Below are 18 T cell receptor beta chains sequenced from a single sample in a study of blood T cells in healthy people across ages. A second PCR, run for about 6 to 12 cycles, used a sample-barcoded 5' primer plus a J-beta primer mix. Via MiXCR, TCRdb re-called the 5' RACE reads, giving one row per CDR3 protein. The sample has over 600,000 distinct CDR3 sequences, more than 50% seen once. Source material: blood. Every receptor here comes from a middle-aged man in good health.

Concerning this clonotype itself: One junction end does not reproduce the germline sequence, and a read error may be involved. V is TRBV5-1 and J is TRBJ2-5, with no clear D. The germline CDR1 and CDR2 sequences are SGHRS and YFSETQ. This CDR3 is built from 12 residues. The CDR3 bases are TGCGCCAGCAGCTTTGACCATGAGACCCAGTACTTC. Its translation: CASSFDHETQYF.

V is TRBV7-2 and J is TRBJ2-4; TRBD2 agrees at 7 bases. Near its end, the DNA agrees better with TRBJ2-5, so the J call may be wrong. CDR1 and CDR2 from the germline V gene are SGHTA and FQGNSA. The CDR3 consists of 14 residues. For the CDR3, the DNA is TGTGCCAGCAGTCCGACTAGCTTACTACAGACCCAGTACTTC. Amino acid sequence: CASSPTSLLQTQYF.

The chain uses TRBV11-3 and TRBJ2-5; 8 bases are shared with TRBD2. The CDR3 contains 14 residues. Germline trimming cut 5 bases from V and 11 bases from J; bases unmatched to any gene: 13. Germline CDR1 reads SGHNT; CDR2 reads YENEEA. CDR3 region: CASSTTSVSRPQYF. The CDR3 bases are TGTGCCAGCAGCACGACTAGCGTCTCTAGGCCACAGTACTTC.

In this sample, this clonotype turned up a few times. V usage is TRBV20-1 and J usage is TRBJ1-2, with a tentative D call TRBD1 (6 bases). The germline CDR1 and CDR2 sequences are DFQATT and SNEGSKA (reference sequence). The CDR3 is 13 residues long. Trimming took off 4 bases at V and 0 bases at J, with 9 bases between the two ends. The CDR3 loop is CSANTGTNYGYTF. In DNA form, the CDR3 reads TGCAGTGCTAATACAGGGACTAACTATGGCTACACCTTC.

J is TRBJ2-3 and V is TRBV20-1; 11 positions agree with TRBD2. Germline V gives CDR1 DFQATT, CDR2 SNEGSKA (reference sequence). The CDR3 runs 14 residues. V gave up 6 bases and J gave up 2 bases; unmatched junction bases: 4. CDR3 protein: CSAASGGTTDTQYF. In nucleotides, the CDR3 is TGCAGTGCGGCTAGCGGGGGGACCACAGATACGCAGTATTTT.

This clonotype was detected only a few times. The chain has TRBV29-1 and TRBJ2-3, with TRBD2 matching over 8 bases. Per the germline V gene, CDR1 is SQVTM and CDR2 is ANQGSEA. The trim removed 3 bases at V and 8 bases at J, leaving 10 bases unmatched. The CDR3 consists of 14 residues. The CDR3 bases are TGCAGCGTTGATAGAAGCGGGGGTCCAACTACGCAGTATTTT. Amino acids: CSVDRSGGPTTQYF.

This clonotype was seen a few times. The chain uses TRBV20-1 and TRBJ2-7; 8 nucleotides align to TRBD2. Losses at the gene ends were 0 bases for V and 0 bases for J; bases not matched to a gene: 7. The V gene's germline CDR1 is DFQATT and CDR2 SNEGSKA (reference sequence). The CDR3 loop spans 16 amino acids. This CDR3 reads CSARDLAGGSSYEQYF. The CDR3 region has the DNA TGCAGTGCTAGAGATCTGGCGGGGGGCAGCTCCTACGAGCAGTACTTC.

V is TRBV21-1 and J is TRBJ2-3; the tabulated D call, TRBD2, remains unverified against the DNA. TRBV21-1 counts as a pseudogene. The CDR3 totals 15 residues. CDR3 bases: TGTGCCAGCATGGCGGGAGGGCCCCGCACAGATACGCAGTATTTT. Its protein product is CASMAGGPRTDTQYF.

This clonotype came up many times. The rearrangement uses TRBV7-2 and TRBJ2-4; D might be TRBD2 (6 bases). Germline CDR1 reads SGHTA; CDR2 reads FQGNSA. The ends were cut back, 2 bases at V and 13 bases at J, with 12 bases in the middle. The CDR3 sequence is 12 residues long. The CDR3 DNA reads as TGTGCCAGCAGCTTACAGGAGGGTCTACAGTACTTC. It encodes CASSLQEGLQYF.

The J gene is TRBJ2-1, the V gene TRBV25-1, with 8 bases that match TRBD1. The V gene end was trimmed by 4 bases and the J gene end by 4 bases; junction bases not matched to a gene: 9. Germline-derived CDR1 and CDR2 are MGHDK and SYGVNS. The CDR3 has 16 amino acids. CDR3 coding DNA: TGTGCCAGCAGTGTAGACCCGCGACAGGGGTACAATGAGCAGTTCTTC. This sequence encodes CASSVDPRQGYNEQFF. The full variable domain, completed using reference TRBV25-1 and TRBJ2-1, is EADIYQTPRYLVIGTGKKITLECSQTMGHDKMYWYQQDPGMELHLIHYSYGVNSTEKGDLSSESTVSRIRTEHFPLTLESARPSHTSQYLCASSVDPRQGYNEQFFGPGTRLTVL.

This chain uses TRBV29-1 with TRBJ1-1; TRBD1 might be the D (5 bases). Germline CDR1 is SQVTM and CDR2 is ANQGSEA. V dropped 0 bases and J dropped 4 bases, with 12 bases sitting between them. This CDR3 is built from 14 residues. The CDR3 spells CSVEDRRRGTEAFF. CDR3 bases: TGCAGCGTTGAAGATCGGAGGAGGGGCACTGAAGCTTTCTTT.

CDR3 sequence (DNA): TGTGCCAGCAGTGGAGAGGCGGTCCCCTACAATGAGCAGTTCTTC. Its protein product is CASSGEAVPYNEQFF. The rearrangement links TRBV2 to TRBJ2-1; D gene ambiguous. V was shortened by 4 bases and J by 2 bases, with 12 bases between the two germline ends. The germline V gene has CDR1 SNHLY and CDR2 FYNNEI. The CDR3 has 15 amino acids.

The genes are TRBV12-5 and TRBJ1-5; D remains ambiguous. This CDR3 is built from 14 residues. Trimming left V 5 bases short and J 4 bases short, with 12 bases between. CDR1 and CDR2 from the germline V gene are LGHNT and FRNRAP. In nucleotides, the CDR3 is TGTGCTAGTGGTACGACACCGCTAAATCAGCCCCAGCATTTT. Its translation is CASGTTPLNQPQHF.

DNA for the CDR3: TGTGCCAGCAGCGTAGCTACGTGGACAGGCGAGCATGAGCAGTACTTC. Protein sequence: CASSVATWTGEHEQYF. The chain uses TRBV9 and TRBJ2-5; 7 nucleotides match TRBD1. Germline V gene lookup returns CDR1 SGDLS and CDR2 YYNGEE. This CDR3 region has 16 residues. V shed 0 bases, J shed 11 bases, and the junction held 16 bases outside the gene matches.

The gene calls are TRBV3-1 and TRBJ2-3, with D tentatively TRBD1 (5 bases). CDR1 and CDR2 (germline): LGHDT, YNNKEL (reference sequence). CDR3 length equals 17 residues. Trimming removed 1 base at V and 2 bases at J, with 16 bases between. The DNA of the CDR3 is TGTGCCAGCAGCCAAGGATTGAGGCGCAGGGCCACAGATACGCAGTATTTT. Its protein is CASSQGLRRRATDTQYF.

This chain uses TRBV12-3 or TRBV12-4 with TRBJ2-4; 8 positions match TRBD1. The CDR3 is made up of 12 amino acids. The CDR3 loop reads CADRGEAELWYF. The CDR3 nucleotides are TGTGCAGACAGGGGAGAGGCGGAGCTATGGTACTTC.

This clonotype showed up just once. This chain links TRBV7-2 with TRBJ2-5; no clear D gene. The V end was cut by 8 bases, the J end by 1 base, with 23 bases between. The CDR3 totals 17 residues. CDR1 and CDR2 from the germline V gene are SGHTA and FQGNSA. CDR3 sequence: CASSPLLLAGSQETQYF. The CDR3 DNA reads as TGTGCCAGCTCTCCCCTACTTTTGGCCGGCTCCCAAGAGACCCAGTACTTC.

The chain couples TRBV13 to TRBJ2-3, with 10 nucleotides matching TRBD2. The CDR3 loop spans 17 amino acids. V shed 2 bases and J 4 bases; nucleotides not matched to a gene: 9. Germline loops: CDR1 PRHDT, CDR2 FYEKMQ (reference sequence). The CDR3 DNA reads as TGTGCCAGCAGCTTAAGGCTAGCGGGAGTGCGGGCAGATACGCAGTATTTT. Protein sequence: CASSLRLAGVRADTQYF.